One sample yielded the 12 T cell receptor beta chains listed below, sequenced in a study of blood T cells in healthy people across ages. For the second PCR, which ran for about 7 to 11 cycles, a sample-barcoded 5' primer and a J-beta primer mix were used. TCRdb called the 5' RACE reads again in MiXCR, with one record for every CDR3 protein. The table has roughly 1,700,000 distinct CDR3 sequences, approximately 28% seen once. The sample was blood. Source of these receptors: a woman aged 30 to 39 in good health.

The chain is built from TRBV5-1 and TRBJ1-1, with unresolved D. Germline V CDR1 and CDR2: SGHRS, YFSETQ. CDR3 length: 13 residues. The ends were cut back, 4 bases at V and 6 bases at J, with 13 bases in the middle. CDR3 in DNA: TGCGCCAGCAGCCAGTCGCCTCAGGCTGAAGCTTTCTTT. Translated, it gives CASSQSPQAEAFF.

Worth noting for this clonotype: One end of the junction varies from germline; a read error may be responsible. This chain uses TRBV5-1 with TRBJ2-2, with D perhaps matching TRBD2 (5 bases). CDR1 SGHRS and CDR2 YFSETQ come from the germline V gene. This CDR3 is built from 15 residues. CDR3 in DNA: TGCGTCAGCAGCTTGATTGCCGGGATAACCGGGGAGCTGTTTTTT. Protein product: CVSSLIAGITGELFF.

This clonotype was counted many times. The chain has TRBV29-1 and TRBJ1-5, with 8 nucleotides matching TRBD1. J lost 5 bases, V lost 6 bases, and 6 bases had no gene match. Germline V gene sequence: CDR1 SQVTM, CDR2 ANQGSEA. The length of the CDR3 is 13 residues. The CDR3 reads CSVTTGVDQPQHF. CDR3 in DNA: TGCAGCGTAACGACAGGGGTCGATCAGCCCCAGCATTTT. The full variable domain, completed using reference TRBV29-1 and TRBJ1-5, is SAVISQKPSRDICQRGTSLTIQCQVDSQVTMMFWYRQQPGQSLTLIATANQGSEATYESGFVIDKFPISRPNLTFSTLTVSNMSPEDSSIYLCSVTTGVDQPQHFGDGTRLSIL.

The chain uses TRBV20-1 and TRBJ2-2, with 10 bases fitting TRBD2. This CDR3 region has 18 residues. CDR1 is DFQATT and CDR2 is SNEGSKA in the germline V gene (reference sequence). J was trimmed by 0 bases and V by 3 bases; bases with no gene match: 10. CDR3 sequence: CSARGPSGSPANTGELFF. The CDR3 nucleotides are TGCAGTGCTAGGGGTCCTAGCGGGAGCCCCGCGAACACCGGGGAGCTGTTTTTT.

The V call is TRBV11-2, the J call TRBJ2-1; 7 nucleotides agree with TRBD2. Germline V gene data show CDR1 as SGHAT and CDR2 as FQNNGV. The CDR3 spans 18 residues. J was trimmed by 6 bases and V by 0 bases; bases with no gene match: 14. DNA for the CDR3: TGTGCCAGCAGCTTAGAAAGGACTAGAAGCGGCGGCTGCAATGAGCAGTTCTTC. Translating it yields CASSLERTRSGGCNEQFF.

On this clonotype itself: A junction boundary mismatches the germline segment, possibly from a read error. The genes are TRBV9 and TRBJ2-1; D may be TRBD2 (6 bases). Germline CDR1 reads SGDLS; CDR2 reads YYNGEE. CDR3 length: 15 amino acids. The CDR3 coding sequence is TGTGCCAGCAGCCCAACGGGGGTCTCCTACAGTGAGCAGTTCTTC. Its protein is CASSPTGVSYSEQFF.

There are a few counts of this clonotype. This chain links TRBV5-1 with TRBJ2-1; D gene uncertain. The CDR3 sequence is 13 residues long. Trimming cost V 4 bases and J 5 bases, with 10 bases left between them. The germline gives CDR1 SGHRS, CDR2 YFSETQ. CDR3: CASSPGPHNEQFF. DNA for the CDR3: TGCGCCAGCAGCCCCGGGCCCCACAATGAGCAGTTCTTC.

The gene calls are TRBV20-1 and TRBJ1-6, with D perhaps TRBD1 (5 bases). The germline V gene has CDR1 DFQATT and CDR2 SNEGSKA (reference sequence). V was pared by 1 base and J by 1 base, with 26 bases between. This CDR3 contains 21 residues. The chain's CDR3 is CSARVSGAGPISASYNSPLHF. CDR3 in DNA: TGCAGTGCTAGAGTGTCTGGGGCTGGACCTATTAGCGCTTCCTATAATTCACCCCTCCACTTT.

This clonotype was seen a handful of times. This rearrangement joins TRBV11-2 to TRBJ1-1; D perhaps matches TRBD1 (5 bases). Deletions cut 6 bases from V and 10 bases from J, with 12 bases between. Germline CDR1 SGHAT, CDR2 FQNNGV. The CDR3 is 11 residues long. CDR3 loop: CASRSGTRAFF. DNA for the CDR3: TGTGCCAGCAGGTCCGGGACCAGAGCTTTCTTT.

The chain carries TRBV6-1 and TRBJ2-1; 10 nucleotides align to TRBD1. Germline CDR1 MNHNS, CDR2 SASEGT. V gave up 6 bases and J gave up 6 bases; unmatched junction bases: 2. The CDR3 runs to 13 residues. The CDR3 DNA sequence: TGTGCCAGCAGGGACAGGGGGGTCAATGAGCAGTTCTTC. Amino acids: CASRDRGVNEQFF.

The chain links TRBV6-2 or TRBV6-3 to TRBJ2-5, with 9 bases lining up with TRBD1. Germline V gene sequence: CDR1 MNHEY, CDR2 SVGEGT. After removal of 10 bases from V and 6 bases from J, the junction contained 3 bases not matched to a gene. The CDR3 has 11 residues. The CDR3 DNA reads TGTGCCATCGGACAGGGGAAGACCCAGTACTTC. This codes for CAIGQGKTQYF.

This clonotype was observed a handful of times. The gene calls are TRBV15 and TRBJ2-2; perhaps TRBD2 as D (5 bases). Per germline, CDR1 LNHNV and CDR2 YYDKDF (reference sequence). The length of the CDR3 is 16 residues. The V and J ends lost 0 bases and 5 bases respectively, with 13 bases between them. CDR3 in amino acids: CATSRDAGLQTGELFF. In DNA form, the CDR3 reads TGTGCCACCAGCAGAGATGCGGGCCTACAGACCGGGGAGCTGTTTTTT.